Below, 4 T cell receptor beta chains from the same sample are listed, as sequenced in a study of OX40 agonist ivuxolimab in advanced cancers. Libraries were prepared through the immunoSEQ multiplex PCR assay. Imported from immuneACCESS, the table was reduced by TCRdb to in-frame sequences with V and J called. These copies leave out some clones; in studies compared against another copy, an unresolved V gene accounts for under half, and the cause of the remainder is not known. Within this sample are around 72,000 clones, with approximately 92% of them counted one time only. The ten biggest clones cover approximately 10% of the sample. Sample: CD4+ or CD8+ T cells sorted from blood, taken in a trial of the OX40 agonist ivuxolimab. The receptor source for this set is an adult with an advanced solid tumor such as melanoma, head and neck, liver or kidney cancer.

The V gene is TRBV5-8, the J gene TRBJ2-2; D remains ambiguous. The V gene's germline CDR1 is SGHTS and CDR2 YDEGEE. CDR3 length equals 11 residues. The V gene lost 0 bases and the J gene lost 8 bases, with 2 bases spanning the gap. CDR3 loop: CASSLAGELFF. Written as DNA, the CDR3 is TGTGCCAGCAGCTTGGCTGGGGAGCTGTTTTTT. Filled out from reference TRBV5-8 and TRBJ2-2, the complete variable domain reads EAGVTQSPTHLIKTRGQQATLRCSPISGHTSVYWYQQALGLGLQFLLWYDEGEERNRGNFPPRFSGRQFPNYSSELNVNALELEDSALYLCASSLAGELFFGEGSRLTVL.

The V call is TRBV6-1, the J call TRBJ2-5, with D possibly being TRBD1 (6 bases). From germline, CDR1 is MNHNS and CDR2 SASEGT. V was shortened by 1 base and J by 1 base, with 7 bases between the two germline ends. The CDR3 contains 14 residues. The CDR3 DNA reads TGTGCCAGCAGTGAAGACAGGGTCCAAGAGACCCAGTACTTC. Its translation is CASSEDRVQETQYF.

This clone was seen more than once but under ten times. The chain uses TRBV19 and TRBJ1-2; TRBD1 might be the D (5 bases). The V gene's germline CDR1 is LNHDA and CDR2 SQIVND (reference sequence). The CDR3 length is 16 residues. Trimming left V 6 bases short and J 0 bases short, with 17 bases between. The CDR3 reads CASSTKGGVANYGYTF. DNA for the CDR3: TGTGCCAGTAGCACCAAAGGAGGGGTAGCTAACTATGGCTACACCTTC.

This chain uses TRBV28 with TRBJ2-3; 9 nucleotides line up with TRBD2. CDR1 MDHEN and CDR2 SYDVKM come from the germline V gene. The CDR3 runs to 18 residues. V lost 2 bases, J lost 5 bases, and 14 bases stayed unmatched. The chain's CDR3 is CASSLRWDLAGAEDTQYF. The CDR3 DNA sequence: TGTGCCAGCAGTTTAAGATGGGATTTAGCGGGAGCTGAAGATACGCAGTATTTT.